This T cell receptor beta chain derives from a study of tumor-infiltrating lymphocytes in primary liver carcinoma. Unsorted bulk tissue, roughly 20-34 mg of it, served as the source for co-extraction of RNA and DNA. Using a constant-region primer together with ProtoScript II reverse transcriptase, TCR beta cDNA was made from 450 to 600 ng of total RNA. Slightly modified ARM-PCR, run as three nested multiplex PCR rounds, produced the TCR beta libraries. Forward primers for TRBV1-TRBV30 and a C-beta reverse primer served the first two PCR rounds, at 10 cycles each. From the multiplex PCR reads, TCRdb called clonotypes with MiXCR, one entry per CDR3 protein. The sample shows approximately 100,000 distinct CDR3 sequences, around 73% of them seen only once. This clonotype was found many times. CDR1 and CDR2 from the germline V gene are SGHKS and YYEKEE (reference sequence). V lost 7 bases and J 1 base, leaving 24 bases between the germline ends. This CDR3 comprises 18 residues.

The sequence derives from an older woman with primary liver carcinoma and hepatitis B virus infection. The specimen was liver tumor tissue from sampling region 2. Subset meaning: tumor region T2, inferior pole. The chain is built from TRBV5-5 and TRBJ2-1; D is possibly TRBD2 (5 bases). CDR3 loop: CASSLALGRAASYNEQFF. The CDR3 nucleotides are TGTGCCAGCTCGCTGGCCCTGGGGAGAGCGGCGTCCTACAATGAGCAGTTCTTC.